The clone carrying this T cell receptor (beta chain) was found a few times. In the original workflow: From reference gene primer amplification, estimates of nucleated cell counts were derived. This table comes from immunoSEQ multiplex PCR, and its TCRdb copy is limited to in-frame clones, with some not included. V and J calls and clone size are those listed in that table; D and trimming were worked out from the DNA. Of under 65,000 clones detected, 75% to 95% appear once; the ten largest clones hold over 7.5%. These data originate in a study of blood T cell repertoires in COVID-19. Looking at the study overall: Whether acute or convalescent, the COVID-19 samples came from the United States, Italy and Spain. T cells, B-cell-depleted T cells, or PBMCs provided the cDNA or gDNA that served as material.

The CDR3 length is 14 residues. Germline loops: CDR1 MDHEN, CDR2 SYDVKM. V trimming: 3 bases; J trimming: 4 bases; junction bases outside the gene matches: 5. The TCR sequence derives from a human donor in a cohort sampled during active COVID-19. The V and J genes are TRBV28 and TRBJ2-7; 8 bases map to TRBD2. What was sequenced was peripheral blood. CDR3 nucleotide sequence: TGTGCCAGCAGTTTCCCGGGACTAGTATACGAGCAGTACTTC. Translation: CASSFPGLVYEQYF. Full variable domain (outside the CDR3, taken from reference TRBV28 and TRBJ2-7): DVKVTQSSRYLVKRTGEKVFLECVQDMDHENMFWYRQDPGLGLRLIYFSYDVKMKEKGDIPEGYSVSREKKERFSLILESASTNQTSMYLCASSFPGLVYEQYFGPGTRLTVT.